The sequence of this TCR beta chain was determined in a study of T cells after yellow fever vaccination. Study-wide findings and caveats: Most primary-vaccination clones recurred post-booster (roughly 96% CD4, about 87% CD8).

This clonotype was counted at least ten times. Its antigen is unknown. In TCRdb, the 5' RACE reads were re-called with MiXCR into one record per CDR3 protein. The data show some 120,000 distinct CDR3 sequences, 7.4% seen once. Trimming removed 9 bases from V and 3 bases from J; junction bases left unmatched: 6. Germline assignment: CDR1 MNHEY and CDR2 SMNVEV (reference sequence). The CDR3 runs 13 residues. Material: CD4+ T cells sorted from PBMCs, obtained 10 to 11 days after the first yellow fever vaccination. The chain recombines TRBV27 with TRBJ1-1; 8 nucleotides align to TRBD1. The origin of this receptor is a young man who received the YFV17D yellow fever vaccine. The CDR3: CASSTGVYTEAFF. CDR3 coding DNA: TGTGCCAGTTCGACAGGGGTTTACACTGAAGCTTTCTTT.